The T cell receptor beta chain described here comes from a study of spatial heterogeneity in lung cancer. Study information: Every unique TCR and UMI combination, on average, appeared more than ten times in raw reads.

V lost 7 bases and J 4 bases, leaving 16 bases between the germline ends. The CDR3 is 14 amino acids. Germline CDR1 is SNHLY and CDR2 is FYNNEI. Overall study findings and caveats: Resection saw ubiquitous expanded tumor TCRs appear in blood more than follow-up did.

The time point here: sample taken at primary tumor resection. Whole RNA, isolated from tumor, nontumor lung or frozen PBMC, was sequenced without prior sorting. Worth noting for this clonotype: Its antigen is currently unknown.

Via MiXCR, TCRdb re-called the 5' RACE reads, giving one row per CDR3 protein. The sample consists of some 50,000 distinct CDR3 sequences, roughly 10% of them appearing once. The chain links TRBV2 to TRBJ2-5; D might be TRBD1 (5 bases). The source is a female donor with early-stage non-small cell lung cancer. The material sequenced was PBMCs, taken at surgery. The CDR3 bases are TGTGCCAGCACGAAAACAGGCGTTGGAGAGACCCAGTACTTC. This sequence encodes CASTKTGVGETQYF. The entire variable domain, with the rest obtained from reference TRBV2 and TRBJ2-5, is as follows: EPEVTQTPSHQVTQMGQEVILRCVPISNHLYFYWYRQILGQKVEFLVSFYNNEISEKSEIFDDQFSVERPDGSNFTLKIRSTKLEDSAMYFCASTKTGVGETQYFGPGTRLLVL.